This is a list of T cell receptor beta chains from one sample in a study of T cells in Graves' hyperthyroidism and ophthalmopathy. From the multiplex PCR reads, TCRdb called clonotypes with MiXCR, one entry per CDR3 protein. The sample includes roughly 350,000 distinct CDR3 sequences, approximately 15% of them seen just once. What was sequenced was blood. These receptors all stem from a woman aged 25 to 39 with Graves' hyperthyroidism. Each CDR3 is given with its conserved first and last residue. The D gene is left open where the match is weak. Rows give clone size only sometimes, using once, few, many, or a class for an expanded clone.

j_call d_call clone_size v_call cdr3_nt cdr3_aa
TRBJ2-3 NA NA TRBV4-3 TGCGCCAGCAGCCAAGACACGGGGAAGGCAGATACGCAGTATTTT CASSQDTGKADTQYF
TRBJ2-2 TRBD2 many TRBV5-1 TGCGCCAGCAGCCTAGGACTAGCGGGAGGCTCCGGGGAGCTGTTTTTT CASSLGLAGGSGELFF
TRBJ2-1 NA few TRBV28 TGTGCCAGCAGTTTGTTCGGTCCGGCCTACAATGAGCAGTTCTTC CASSLFGPAYNEQFF
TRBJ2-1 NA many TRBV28 TGTGCCAGCAGCAATCTACTCCGGGACCAAAACAATGAGCAGTTCTTC CASSNLLRDQNNEQFF
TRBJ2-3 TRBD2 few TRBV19 TGTGCCAGTAGTATCTTGGGAGGGAGCCGCACAGATACGCAGTATTTT CASSILGGSRTDTQYF
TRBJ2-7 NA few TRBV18 TGTGCCAGCTCACCATTGGACACCTCCTACGAGCAGTACTTC CASSPLDTSYEQYF
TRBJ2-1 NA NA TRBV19 TGTGCCAGTAGTGGGGACAAGGCTAGCTCCTACAATGAGCAGTTCTTC CASSGDKASSYNEQFF
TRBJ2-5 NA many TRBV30 TGTGCCTGGAGTGCAAAAGAGACCCAGTACTTC CAWSAKETQYF
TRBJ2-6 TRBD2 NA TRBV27 TGTGCCAGCAGTCTAGCGGGAGGGGTAGGGGCCAACGTCCTGACTTTC CASSLAGGVGANVLTF
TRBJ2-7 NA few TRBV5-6 TGTGCCAGCAGCTTTGGGGGCTCACCCTCCGAGCAGTACTTC CASSFGGSPSEQYF
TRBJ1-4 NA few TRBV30 TGTGCCTGCGACCGGGCCCCAGGGAATGAAAAACTGTTTTTT CACDRAPGNEKLFF
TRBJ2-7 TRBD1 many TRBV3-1 TGTGCCAGCAGCCACCGTTACAGGGGTTCCTACGAGCAGTACTTC CASSHRYRGSYEQYF
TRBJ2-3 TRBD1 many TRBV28 TGTGCCAGCACCTCATTGCCGTACAGGGGACGAGATACGCAGTATTTT CASTSLPYRGRDTQYF
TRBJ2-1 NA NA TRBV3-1 TGTGCCAGCAGCCAAGAGATAAGTGAGCAGTTCTTC CASSQEISEQFF
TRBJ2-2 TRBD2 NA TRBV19 TGTGCCAGTAAATTGGGACTAGCGGGCACCGGGGAGCTGTTTTTT CASKLGLAGTGELFF
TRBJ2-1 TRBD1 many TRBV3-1 TGTGCCAGCAGCCAAGAAGGGGGCGTGAATGAGCAGTTCTTC CASSQEGGVNEQFF
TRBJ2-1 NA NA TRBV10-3 TGTGCCATCAAGGAGGGTACCCACAATGAGCAGTTCTTC CAIKEGTHNEQFF
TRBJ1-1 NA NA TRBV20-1 TGCAGTGCTAGAGATCTACCCGGAACCCACGACACTGAAGCTTTCTTT CSARDLPGTHDTEAFF
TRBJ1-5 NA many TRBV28 TGTGCCAGCAGTTCGGACTATAATCAGCCCCAGCATTTT CASSSDYNQPQHF
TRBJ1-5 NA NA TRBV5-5 TGTGCCAGCAGCTTAGTGGGTCCTGGGCCCCAGCATTTT CASSLVGPGPQHF
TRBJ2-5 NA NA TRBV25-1 TGTGCCAGCAGTGACAAGTATTACCAACGGGGCGCGGGAAACCAAGAGACCCAGTACTTC CASSDKYYQRGAGNQETQYF
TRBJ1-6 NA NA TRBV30 TGTGCCTGGAGTGTAGGACGGGGGTCCTCACCCCTCCACTTT CAWSVGRGSSPLHF
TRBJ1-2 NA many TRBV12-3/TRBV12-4 TGTGCCAGCAGTTTCGGACAGCACTATGGCTACACCTTC CASSFGQHYGYTF
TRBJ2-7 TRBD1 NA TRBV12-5 TGTGCTAGTGGTTTGGTCGGACAGGGTGGGCACGAGCAGTACTTC CASGLVGQGGHEQYF
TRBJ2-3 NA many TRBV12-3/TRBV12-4 TGTGCCAGCAGTTTATTCTTGTTAGGAGCTGTTGGAGATACGCAGTATTTT CASSLFLLGAVGDTQYF
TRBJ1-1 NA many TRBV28 TGTGCCAGCAGTTTAAGTTCCGGGGCGGGAAACACTGAAGCTTTCTTT CASSLSSGAGNTEAFF
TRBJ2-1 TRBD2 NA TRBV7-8 TGTGCCAGCAGCATATCTAGCGGGAGGGGCTACAATGAGCAGTTCTTC CASSISSGRGYNEQFF
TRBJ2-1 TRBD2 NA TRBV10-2 TGCGCCAGCTGGAGCAGTGTGAGGGAGGGCCGGTTCGGTGAGCAGTTCTTC CASWSSVREGRFGEQFF
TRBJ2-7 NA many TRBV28 TGTGCCAGCAGTGATCAGGCTGGGGTCTCCGAGCAGTACTTC CASSDQAGVSEQYF
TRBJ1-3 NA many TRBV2 TGTGCCAGCCGAGGAACTGCTGGAAACACCATATATTTT CASRGTAGNTIYF
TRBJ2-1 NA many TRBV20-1 TGCAGTGCTAGTCCTGGGACTTTTAATGAGCAGTTCTTC CSASPGTFNEQFF
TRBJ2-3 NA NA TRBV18 TGTGCCAGCTCACACCTCCAGGACCAAGATACGCAGTATTTT CASSHLQDQDTQYF
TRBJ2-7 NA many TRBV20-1 TGCAGTGCCCGCCCCCCGGGTAACTCCTACGAGCAGTACTTC CSARPPGNSYEQYF
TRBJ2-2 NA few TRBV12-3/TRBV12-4 TGTGCCAGCAGTTTAAAGGAAGCCGGGGAGCTGTTTTTT CASSLKEAGELFF
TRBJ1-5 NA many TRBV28 TGTGCCAGCAGTCCCGTCGGGGATAACAATCAGCCCCAGCATTTT CASSPVGDNNQPQHF
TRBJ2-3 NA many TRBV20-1 TGCAGTGCTATCCGGAGCACAGATACGCAGTATTTT CSAIRSTDTQYF
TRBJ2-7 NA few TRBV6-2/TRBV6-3 TGTGCCAGCAGTTACCTTTACAGTACCTTGTACGAGCAGTACTTC CASSYLYSTLYEQYF
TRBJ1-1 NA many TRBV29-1 TGCAGCGTTGAGGGACGGATGAACACTGAAGCTTTCTTT CSVEGRMNTEAFF
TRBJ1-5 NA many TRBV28 TGTGCCAGCAGTTTCACTTACAGGTTTGCCAATCAGCCCCAGCATTTT CASSFTYRFANQPQHF
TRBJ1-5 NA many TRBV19 TGTGCCAGTAGCACCGGGACATATCAGCCCCAGCATTTT CASSTGTYQPQHF
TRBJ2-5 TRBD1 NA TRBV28 TGTGCCAGCTCGGACAGGGCGCGGACCCAGTACTTC CASSDRARTQYF
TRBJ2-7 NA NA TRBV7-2 TGTGCCAGCAGCTTAGTTCAAGCTAGCTCCTACGAGCAGTACTTC CASSLVQASSYEQYF